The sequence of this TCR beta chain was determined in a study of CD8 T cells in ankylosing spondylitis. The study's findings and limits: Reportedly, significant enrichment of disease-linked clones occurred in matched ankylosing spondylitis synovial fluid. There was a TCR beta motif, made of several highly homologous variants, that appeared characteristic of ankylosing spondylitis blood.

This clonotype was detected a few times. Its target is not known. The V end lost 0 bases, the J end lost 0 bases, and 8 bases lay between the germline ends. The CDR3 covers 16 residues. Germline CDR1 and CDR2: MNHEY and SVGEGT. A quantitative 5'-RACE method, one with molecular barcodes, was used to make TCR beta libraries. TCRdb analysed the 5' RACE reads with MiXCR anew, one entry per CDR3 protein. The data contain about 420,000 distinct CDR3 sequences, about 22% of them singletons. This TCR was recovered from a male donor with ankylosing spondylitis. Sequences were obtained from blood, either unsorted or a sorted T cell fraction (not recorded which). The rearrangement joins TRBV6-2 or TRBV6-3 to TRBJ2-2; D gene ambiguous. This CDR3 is CASSYSTRANTGELFF. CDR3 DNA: TGTGCCAGCAGTTACTCGACAAGGGCGAACACCGGGGAGCTGTTTTTT.